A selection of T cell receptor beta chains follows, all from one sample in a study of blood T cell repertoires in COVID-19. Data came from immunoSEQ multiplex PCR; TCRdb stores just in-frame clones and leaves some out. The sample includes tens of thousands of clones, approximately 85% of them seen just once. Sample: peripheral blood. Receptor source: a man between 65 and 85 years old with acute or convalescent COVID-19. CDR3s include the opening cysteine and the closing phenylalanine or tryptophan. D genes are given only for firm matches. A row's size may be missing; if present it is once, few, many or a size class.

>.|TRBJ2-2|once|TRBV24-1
TGTGCCACCAGTGGCCGGTCGGGCGGGGAGCTGTTTTTT
CATSGRSGGELFF
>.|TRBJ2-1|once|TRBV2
TGTGCCAGCAGTGAAGACGGGAGCTCCTACAATGAGCAGTTCTTC
CASSEDGSSYNEQFF
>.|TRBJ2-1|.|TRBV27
TGTGCCAGCAGTTTATCACTTGACAATGAGCAGTTCTTC
CASSLSLDNEQFF
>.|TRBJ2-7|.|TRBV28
TGTGCCAGCACTTCTAGCTTAGCGGTATACGAGCAGTACTTC
CASTSSLAVYEQYF
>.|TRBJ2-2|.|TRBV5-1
TGCGCCAGCGGGGCAGGGACACCGAACACCGGGGAGCTGTTTTTT
CASGAGTPNTGELFF
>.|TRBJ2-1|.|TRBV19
TGTGCCAGTAGTATAGAGGGCCAAAGCTCCTACAATGAGCAGTTCTTC
CASSIEGQSSYNEQFF
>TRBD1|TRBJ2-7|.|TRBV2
TGTGCCAGCAGTGAAGAACAGGGGATCTCCTACGAGCAGTACTTC
CASSEEQGISYEQYF
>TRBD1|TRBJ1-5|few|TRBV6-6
TGTGCCAGCAGTTACTGGGACAGTAATCAGCCCCAGCATTTT
CASSYWDSNQPQHF
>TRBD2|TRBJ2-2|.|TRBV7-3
TGTGCCAGCAGCTTTTCGCCGGGACTAGCGGGGTACACCGGGGAGCTGTTTTTT
CASSFSPGLAGYTGELFF
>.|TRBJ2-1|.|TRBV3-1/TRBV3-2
TGTGCCAGCAGCCGAGGGGTTAGCGGTGAGCAGTTCTTC
CASSRGVSGEQFF
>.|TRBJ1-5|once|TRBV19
TGTGCCAGTATTCTCAGCTCCAGGGCCTTAAATCAGCCCCAGCATTTT
CASILSSRALNQPQHF
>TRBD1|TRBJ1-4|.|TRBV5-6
TGTGCCAGCAGCTTGGGGGACAGGGGGAGGAATGAAAAACTGTTTTTT
CASSLGDRGRNEKLFF
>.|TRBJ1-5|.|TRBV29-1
TGCAGCGTTGGACAGTTCGTCAATCAGCCCCAGCATTTT
CSVGQFVNQPQHF
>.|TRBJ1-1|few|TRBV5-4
TGTGCCAGCAGCTCACAGGGTACCGCTGAAGCTTTCTTT
CASSSQGTAEAFF
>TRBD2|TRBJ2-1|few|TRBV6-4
TGTGCCAGCAGTGCCTGGGCGGGAGGGGACAATGAGCAGTTCTTC
CASSAWAGGDNEQFF
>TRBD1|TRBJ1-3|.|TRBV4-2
TGTGCCAGCAGTCCACAGGGGACGGTCTCTGGAAACACCATATATTTT
CASSPQGTVSGNTIYF
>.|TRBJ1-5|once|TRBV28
TGTGCCAGCAGTTTCGACAGTGGCAATCAGCCCCAGCATTTT
CASSFDSGNQPQHF
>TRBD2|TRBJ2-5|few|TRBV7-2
TGTGCCAGCAGCTTAGGCGGGAGAGAGACCCAGTACTTC
CASSLGGRETQYF
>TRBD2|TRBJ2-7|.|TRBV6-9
TGTGCCAGCGGCGGGTCGTGGGGTCTAGCGGGAACCTACGAGCAGTACTTC
CASGGSWGLAGTYEQYF
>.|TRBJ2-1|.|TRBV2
TGTGCCAGCAGGGCCTACGTGGGAGTGGTCAATGAGCAGTTCTTC
CASRAYVGVVNEQFF
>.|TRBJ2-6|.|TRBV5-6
TGTGCCAGCAGCTCCACGGAACAGGGTGCTTTGTTTGGGGCCAACGTCCTGACTTTC
CASSSTEQGALFGANVLTF
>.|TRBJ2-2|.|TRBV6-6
TGTGCCAGCAGTTATCAGATGGAGCTCACCGGGGAGCTGTTTTTT
CASSYQMELTGELFF
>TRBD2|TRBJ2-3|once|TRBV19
TGTGCCAGTAGTATATCGCCGACTAGCGGGAACACAGATACGCAGTATTTT
CASSISPTSGNTDTQYF
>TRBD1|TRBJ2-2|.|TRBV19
TGTGCCAGTAGTAACCACCGCAGGACAGGAGACACCGGGGAGCTGTTTTTT
CASSNHRRTGDTGELFF
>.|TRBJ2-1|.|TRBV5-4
TGTGCCAGCAGCGGGGCACTGGGCAATGAGCAGTTCTTC
CASSGALGNEQFF
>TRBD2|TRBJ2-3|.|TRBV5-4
TGTGCCAGCAGCCCAGCTAGCGGATCCACAGATACGCAGTATTTT
CASSPASGSTDTQYF
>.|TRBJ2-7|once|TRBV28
TGTGCCAGCACGCCTCCAGGTACCTACGAGCAGTACTTC
CASTPPGTYEQYF
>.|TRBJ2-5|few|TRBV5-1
TGCGCCAGCAGCTTAGAGGACATTATTCAAGAGACCCAGTACTTC
CASSLEDIIQETQYF
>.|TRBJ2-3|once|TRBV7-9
TGTGCCAGCACCTATCAGGGGCAGATGGCAGATACGCAGTATTTT
CASTYQGQMADTQYF
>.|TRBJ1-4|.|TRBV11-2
TGTGCCAGCAGCTCACTAAGGGGGACGGTCAATGAAAAACTGTTTTTT
CASSSLRGTVNEKLFF
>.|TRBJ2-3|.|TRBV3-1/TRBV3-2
TGTGCCAGCAGCCAACTACTCACAGGGCGCACAGATACGCAGTATTTT
CASSQLLTGRTDTQYF
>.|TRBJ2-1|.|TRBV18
TGTGCCAGCTCACCATTGCTAAGGGAGGACAATGAGCAGTTCTTC
CASSPLLREDNEQFF
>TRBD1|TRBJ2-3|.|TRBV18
TGTGCCAGCTCACCTGGGACAGCGGCGTGGAGCACAGATACGCAGTATTTT
CASSPGTAAWSTDTQYF
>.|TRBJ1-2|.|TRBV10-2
TGCGCCAGCAGGCCCCCGGGGCTGGAGGGCTATGGCTACACCTTC
CASRPPGLEGYGYTF
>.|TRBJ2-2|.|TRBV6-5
TGTGCCAGCAGGGGGGCGGTTACGAACACCGGGGAGCTGTTTTTT
CASRGAVTNTGELFF
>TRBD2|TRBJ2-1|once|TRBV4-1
TGCGCCAGCAGCCTAAGGCGGGGGACTAGCGGGGCAGCTGGCTACAATGAGCAGTTCTTC
CASSLRRGTSGAAGYNEQFF
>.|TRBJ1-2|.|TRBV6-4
TGTGCCAGCAGTGAGTCCTCGGGAGGAGGGAATGGCTACACCTTC
CASSESSGGGNGYTF
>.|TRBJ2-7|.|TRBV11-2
TGTGCCAGCAGCTTAGGGTGGAGATACGAGCAGTACTTC
CASSLGWRYEQYF
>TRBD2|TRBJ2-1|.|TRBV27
TGTGCCAGCAGTTTAAGGAATTTGGCGGGAGACGGGGTTGAGCAGTTCTTC
CASSLRNLAGDGVEQFF
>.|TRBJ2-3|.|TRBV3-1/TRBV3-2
TGTGCCAGCAGCCCGATGGACGGGGGTCGGACGCAGTATTTT
CASSPMDGGRTQYF
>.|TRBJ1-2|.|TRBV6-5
TGTGCCAACTCAGGGAACTATGGCTACACCTTC
CANSGNYGYTF
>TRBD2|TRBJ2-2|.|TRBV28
TGTGCCAGCAGACCGGGACTAGAGAACACCGGGGAGCTGTTTTTT
CASRPGLENTGELFF
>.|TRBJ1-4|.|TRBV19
TGTGCCAGTACCAACCGTCAGGGGACGCGGGGGGAGAAACTGTTTTTT
CASTNRQGTRGEKLFF
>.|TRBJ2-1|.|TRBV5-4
TGTGCCAGCAGCTCCGTAGTCTACAATGAGCAGTTCTTC
CASSSVVYNEQFF
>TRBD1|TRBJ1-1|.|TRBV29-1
TGCAGCGTTGGACAGGGGTGGACTGAAGCTTTCTTT
CSVGQGWTEAFF
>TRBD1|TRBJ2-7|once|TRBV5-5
TGTGCCAGCAGCTTGGAACAGGGGGGCTACGAGCAGTACTTC
CASSLEQGGYEQYF
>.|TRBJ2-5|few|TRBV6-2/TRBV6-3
TGTGCCAGCAGTTTGAGCGGGTCAGAGACCCAGTACTTC
CASSLSGSETQYF
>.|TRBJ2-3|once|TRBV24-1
TGTGCCACCAGTGAAAGCCTTTACACAGATACGCAGTATTTT
CATSESLYTDTQYF
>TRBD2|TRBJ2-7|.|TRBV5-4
TGTGCCAGCAGCCGCTACTCTAGCGGGAGGGACGAGCAGTACTTC
CASSRYSSGRDEQYF
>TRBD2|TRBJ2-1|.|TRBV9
TGTGCCAGCAGCATCGAGACTAGCGGCACCAATGAGCAGTTCTTC
CASSIETSGTNEQFF
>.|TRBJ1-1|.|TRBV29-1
TGCAGCGTTTCCAGGGGTGGGTCCACTGAAGCTTTCTTT
CSVSRGGSTEAFF
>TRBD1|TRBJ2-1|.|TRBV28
TGTGCCAGCAGTACAGTGGGACAGGGGCACAATGAGCAGTTCTTC
CASSTVGQGHNEQFF